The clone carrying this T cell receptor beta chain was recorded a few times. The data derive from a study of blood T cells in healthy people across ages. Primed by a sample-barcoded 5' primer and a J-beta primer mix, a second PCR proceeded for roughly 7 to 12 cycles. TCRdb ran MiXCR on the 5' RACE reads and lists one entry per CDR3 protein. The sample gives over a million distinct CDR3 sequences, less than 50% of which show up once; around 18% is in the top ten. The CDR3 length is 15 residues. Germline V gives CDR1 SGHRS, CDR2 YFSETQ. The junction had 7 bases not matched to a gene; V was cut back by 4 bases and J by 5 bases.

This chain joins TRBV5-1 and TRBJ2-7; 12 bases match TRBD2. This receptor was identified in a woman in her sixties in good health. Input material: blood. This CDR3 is CASSLTSGGPNEQYF. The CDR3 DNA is TGCGCCAGCAGCCTAACTAGCGGGGGGCCCAACGAGCAGTACTTC.